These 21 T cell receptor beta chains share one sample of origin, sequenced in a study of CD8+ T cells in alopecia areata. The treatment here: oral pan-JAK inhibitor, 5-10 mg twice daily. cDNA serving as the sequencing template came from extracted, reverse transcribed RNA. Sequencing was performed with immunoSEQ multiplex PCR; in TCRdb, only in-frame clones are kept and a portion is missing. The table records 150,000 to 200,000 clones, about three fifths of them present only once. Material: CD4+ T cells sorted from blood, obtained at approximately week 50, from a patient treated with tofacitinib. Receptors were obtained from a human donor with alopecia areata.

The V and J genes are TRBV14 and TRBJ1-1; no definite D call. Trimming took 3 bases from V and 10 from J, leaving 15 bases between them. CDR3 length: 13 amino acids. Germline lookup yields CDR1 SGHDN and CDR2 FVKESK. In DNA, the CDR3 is TGTGCCAGCAGCCAGAAACCTGGACGGGCAGCTTTCTTT. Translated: CASSQKPGRAAFF. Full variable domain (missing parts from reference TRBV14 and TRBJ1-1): EAGVTQFPSHSVIEKGQTVTLRCDPISGHDNLYWYRRVMGKEIKFLLHFVKESKQDESGMPNNRFLAERTGGTYSTLKVQPAELEDSGVYFCASSQKPGRAAFFGQGTRLTVV.

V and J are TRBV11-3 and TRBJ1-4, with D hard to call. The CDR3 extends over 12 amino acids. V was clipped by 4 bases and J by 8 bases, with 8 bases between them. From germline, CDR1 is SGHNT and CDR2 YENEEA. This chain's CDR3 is CASSSLGEKLFF. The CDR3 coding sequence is TGTGCCAGCAGCTCCCTCGGGGAAAAACTGTTTTTT.

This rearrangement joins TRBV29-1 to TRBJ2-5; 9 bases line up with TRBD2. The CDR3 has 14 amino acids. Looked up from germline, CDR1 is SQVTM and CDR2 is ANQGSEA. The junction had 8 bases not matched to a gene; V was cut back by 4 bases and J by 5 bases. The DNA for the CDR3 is TGCAGCGTTGGTGGTAGCGGGGGATCGGAGACCCAGTACTTC. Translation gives CSVGGSGGSETQYF.

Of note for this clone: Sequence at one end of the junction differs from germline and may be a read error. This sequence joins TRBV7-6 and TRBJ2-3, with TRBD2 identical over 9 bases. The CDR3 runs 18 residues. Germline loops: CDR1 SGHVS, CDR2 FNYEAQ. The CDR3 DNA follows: TGTGCCAGCAGCGTAGCCCAAACCGGGACTAGCTTCGTCAGGGCGCAGTATTTT. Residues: CASSVAQTGTSFVRAQYF.

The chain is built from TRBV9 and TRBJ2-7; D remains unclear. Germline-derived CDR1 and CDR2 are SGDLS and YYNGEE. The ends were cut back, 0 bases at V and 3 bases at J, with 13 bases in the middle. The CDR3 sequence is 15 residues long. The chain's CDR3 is CASSVEPSMSYEQYF. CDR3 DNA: TGTGCCAGCAGCGTAGAGCCGAGTATGAGCTACGAGCAGTACTTC.

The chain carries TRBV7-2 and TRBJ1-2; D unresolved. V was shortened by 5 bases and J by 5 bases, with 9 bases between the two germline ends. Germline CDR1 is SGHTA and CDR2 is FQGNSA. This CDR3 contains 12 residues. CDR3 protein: CASSASLYGYTF. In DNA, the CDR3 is TGTGCCAGCAGCGCTAGTTTATATGGCTACACCTTC. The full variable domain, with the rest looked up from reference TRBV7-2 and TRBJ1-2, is GAGVSQSPSNKVTEKGKDVELRCDPISGHTALYWYRQSLGQGLEFLIYFQGNSAPDKSGLPSDRFSAERTGGSVSTLTIQRTQQEDSAVYLCASSASLYGYTFGSGTRLTVV.

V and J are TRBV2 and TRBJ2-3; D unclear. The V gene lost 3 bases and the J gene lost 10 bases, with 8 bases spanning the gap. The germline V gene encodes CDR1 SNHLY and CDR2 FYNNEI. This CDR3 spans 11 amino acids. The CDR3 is CASSEEVSQYF. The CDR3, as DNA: TGTGCCAGCAGTGAGGAAGTCTCGCAGTATTTT.

CDR3 region: CASSQERWGYGYTF. DNA for the CDR3: TGTGCCAGCAGCCAAGAGAGGTGGGGCTATGGCTACACCTTC. J is TRBJ1-2 and V is TRBV14; D unclear. CDR3 length equals 14 residues. Trimming removed 0 bases from V and 4 bases from J, with 9 bases in between. The V gene's germline CDR1 is SGHDN and CDR2 FVKESK.

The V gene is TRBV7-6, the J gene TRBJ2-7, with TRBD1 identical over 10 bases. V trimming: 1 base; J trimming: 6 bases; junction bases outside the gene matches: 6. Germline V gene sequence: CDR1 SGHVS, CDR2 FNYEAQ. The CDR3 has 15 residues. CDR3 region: CASSLGDRGVREQYF. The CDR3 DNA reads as TGTGCCAGCAGCTTAGGGGACAGGGGAGTACGCGAGCAGTACTTC.

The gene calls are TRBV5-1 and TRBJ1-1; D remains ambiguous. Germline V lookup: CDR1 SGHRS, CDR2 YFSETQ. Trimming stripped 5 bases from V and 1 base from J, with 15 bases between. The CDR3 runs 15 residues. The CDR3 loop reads CASRFAATGNTEAFF. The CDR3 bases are TGCGCCAGCAGATTCGCCGCGACGGGGAACACTGAAGCTTTCTTT.

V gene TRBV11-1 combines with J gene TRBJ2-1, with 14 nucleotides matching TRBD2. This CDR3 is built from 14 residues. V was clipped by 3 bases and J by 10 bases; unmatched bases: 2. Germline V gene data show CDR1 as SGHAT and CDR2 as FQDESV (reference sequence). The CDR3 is CASSFRLAGGEQFF. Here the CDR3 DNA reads TGTGCCAGCAGCTTCCGACTAGCGGGGGGGGAGCAGTTCTTC.

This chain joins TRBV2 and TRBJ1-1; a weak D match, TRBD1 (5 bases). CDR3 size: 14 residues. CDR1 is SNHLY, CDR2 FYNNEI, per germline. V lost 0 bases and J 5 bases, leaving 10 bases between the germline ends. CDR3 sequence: CASSEAGRGTEAFF. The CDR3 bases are TGTGCCAGCAGTGAAGCAGGACGGGGGACTGAAGCTTTCTTT.

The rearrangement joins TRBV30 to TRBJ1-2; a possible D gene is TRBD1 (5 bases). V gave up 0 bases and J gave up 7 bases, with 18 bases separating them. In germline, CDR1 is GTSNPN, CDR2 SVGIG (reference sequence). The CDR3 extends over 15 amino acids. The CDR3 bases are TGTGCCTGGAGTGTAGTGGGGACCCGCGGGGTTGGCTACACCTTC. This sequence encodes CAWSVVGTRGVGYTF.

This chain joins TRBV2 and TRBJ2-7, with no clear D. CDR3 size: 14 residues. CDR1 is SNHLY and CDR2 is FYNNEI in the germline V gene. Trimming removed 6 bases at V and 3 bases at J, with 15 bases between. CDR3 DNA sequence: TGTGCCAGCAGCTCGGAACGGGTGGGCTACGAGCAGTACTTC. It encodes CASSSERVGYEQYF.

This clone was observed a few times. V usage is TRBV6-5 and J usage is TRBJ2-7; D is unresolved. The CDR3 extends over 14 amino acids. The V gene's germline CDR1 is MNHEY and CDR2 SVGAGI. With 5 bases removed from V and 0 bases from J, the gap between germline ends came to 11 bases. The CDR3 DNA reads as TGTGCCAGCAGTACTACCTCGAGCTCCTACGAGCAGTACTTC. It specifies CASSTTSSSYEQYF.

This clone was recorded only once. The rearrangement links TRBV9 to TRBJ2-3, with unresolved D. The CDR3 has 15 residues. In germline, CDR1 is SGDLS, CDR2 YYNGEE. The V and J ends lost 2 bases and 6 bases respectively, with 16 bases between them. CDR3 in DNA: TGTGCCAGCAGCGTCATGGACGCCCACGGGGATACGCAGTATTTT. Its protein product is CASSVMDAHGDTQYF.

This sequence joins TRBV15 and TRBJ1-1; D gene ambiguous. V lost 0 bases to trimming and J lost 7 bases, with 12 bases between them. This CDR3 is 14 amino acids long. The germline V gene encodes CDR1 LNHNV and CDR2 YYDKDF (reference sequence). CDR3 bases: TGTGCCACCAGCAGAGATAGGGCGGCAATTGAAGCTTTCTTT. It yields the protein CATSRDRAAIEAFF.

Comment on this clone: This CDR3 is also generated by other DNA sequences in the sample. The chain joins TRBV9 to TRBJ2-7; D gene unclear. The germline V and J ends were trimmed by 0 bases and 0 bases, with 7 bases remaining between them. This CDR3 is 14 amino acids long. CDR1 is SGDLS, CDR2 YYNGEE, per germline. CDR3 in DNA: TGTGCCAGCAGCGTAGATGGGAACTCCTACGAGCAGTACTTC. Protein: CASSVDGNSYEQYF.

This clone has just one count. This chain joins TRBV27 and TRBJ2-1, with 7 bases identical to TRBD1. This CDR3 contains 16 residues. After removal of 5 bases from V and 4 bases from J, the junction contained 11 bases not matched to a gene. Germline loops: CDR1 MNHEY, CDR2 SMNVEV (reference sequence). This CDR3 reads CASSLPTGPGYNEQFF. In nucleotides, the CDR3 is TGTGCCAGCAGTCTCCCGACAGGGCCAGGGTACAATGAGCAGTTCTTC.

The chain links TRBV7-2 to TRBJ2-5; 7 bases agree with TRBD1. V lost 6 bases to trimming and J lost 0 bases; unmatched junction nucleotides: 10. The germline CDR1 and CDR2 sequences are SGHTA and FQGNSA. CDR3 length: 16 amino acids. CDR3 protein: CASRSPTQGDQETQYF. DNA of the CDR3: TGTGCCAGCAGGTCCCCCACGCAGGGGGACCAAGAGACCCAGTACTTC.

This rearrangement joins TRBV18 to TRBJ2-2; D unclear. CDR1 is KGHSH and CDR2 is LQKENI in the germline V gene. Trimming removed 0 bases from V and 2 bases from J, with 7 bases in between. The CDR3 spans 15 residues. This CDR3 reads CASSPPKLNTGELFF. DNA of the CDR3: TGTGCCAGCTCACCACCCAAACTAAACACCGGGGAGCTGTTTTTT.